This TCR beta chain was recorded in a study of T cells in Graves' hyperthyroidism and ophthalmopathy. Graves' hyperthyroidism without ophthalmopathy progression within 18 months was termed stable. Clinical symptoms, serum thyroxine, TRAb, thyroid ultrasound and orbital computed tomography informed diagnoses. It was 10 ml of fresh peripheral blood that supplied the PBMCs. Of note for this clonotype: Since a much larger clone is just one base distant, this may be a read error. It is likely a read error, because the conserved phenylalanine at the end of the CDR3 is missing.

There were TCR beta CDR3 regions amplified from RNA transcripts. Carried out on the TCR CDR3, a first-round RT-PCR used the HTBI primer set. TCRdb reanalysed the multiplex PCR reads using MiXCR and keeps one entry per CDR3 protein. The sample lists about 550,000 distinct CDR3 sequences; around 21% were seen once. Germline V gives CDR1 GTSNPN, CDR2 SVGIG (reference sequence). V was clipped by 0 bases and J by 3 bases, with 12 bases between them. CDR3 length: 14 residues. This chain uses TRBV30 with TRBJ2-7; possible D gene TRBD1, 5 bases. The receptor comes from a man aged 18 to 29 with Graves' hyperthyroidism. Sequences were obtained from blood. Here the CDR3 reads CAWSVSAGLYEQYY. The CDR3 bases are TGTGCCTGGAGTGTATCAGCAGGGCTCTACGAGCAGTACTAC.